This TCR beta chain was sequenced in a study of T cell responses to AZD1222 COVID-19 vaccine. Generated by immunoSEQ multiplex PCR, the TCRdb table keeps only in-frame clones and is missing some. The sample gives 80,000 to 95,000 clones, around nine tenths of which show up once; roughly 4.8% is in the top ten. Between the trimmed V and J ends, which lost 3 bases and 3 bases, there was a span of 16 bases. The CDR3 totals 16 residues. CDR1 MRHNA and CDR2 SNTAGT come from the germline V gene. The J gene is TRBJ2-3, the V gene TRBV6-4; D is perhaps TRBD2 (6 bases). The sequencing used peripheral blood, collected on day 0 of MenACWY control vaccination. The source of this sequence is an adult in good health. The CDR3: CASSEGGGSGTDTQYF. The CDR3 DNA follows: TGTGCCAGCAGTGAGGGGGGTGGGAGCGGAACAGATACGCAGTATTTT.